The 15 T cell receptor beta chains below come from one sample, sequenced in a study of cytomegalovirus exposure and HLA in healthy donors. The PCR contained 60 Vbeta and 13 Jbeta primers. Repertoires were generated with immunoSEQ multiplex PCR, while TCRdb's copy carries only in-frame clones and drops some. The sample consists of more than 150,000 clones, roughly three quarters of them appearing once. The source material was PBMCs. The receptor set was obtained from a woman aged 45-65 years in good health and CMV-seropositive.

The gene calls are TRBV5-1 and TRBJ2-3; 7 bases map to TRBD2. Germline loops: CDR1 SGHRS, CDR2 YFSETQ. The junction had 4 bases not matched to a gene; V was cut back by 0 bases and J by 0 bases. The CDR3 has 16 residues. The CDR3 sequence: CASSLVVGGSTDTQYF. The CDR3 nucleotides are TGCGCCAGCAGCTTGGTGGTCGGGGGGAGCACAGATACGCAGTATTTT.

This clone was seen once. This rearrangement joins TRBV2 to TRBJ2-5; a weak D match, TRBD2 (6 bases). Per germline, CDR1 SNHLY and CDR2 FYNNEI. CDR3 size: 14 residues. With 4 bases removed from V and 9 bases from J, the gap between germline ends came to 18 bases. CDR3 in DNA: TGTGCCAGCAGTGGGATCGGAGGGGTCGGGGCCCAGTACTTC. Residues: CASSGIGGVGAQYF.

J is TRBJ1-5 and V is TRBV30; no reliable D call. The length of the CDR3 is 14 residues. Germline V lookup: CDR1 GTSNPN, CDR2 SVGIG (reference sequence). The germline V and J ends were trimmed by 1 base and 7 bases, with 14 bases remaining between them. This CDR3 reads CAWSGGAPRQPQHF. The CDR3 region has the DNA TGTGCCTGGAGTGGTGGCGCCCCGAGGCAGCCCCAGCATTTT.

The chain carries TRBV10-3 and TRBJ1-5, with no clear D. The CDR3 runs to 12 residues. V lost 11 bases to trimming and J lost 2 bases, with 10 bases between them. Germline assignment: CDR1 ENHRY and CDR2 SYGVKD. The CDR3 coding sequence is TGTGCCTCCGCCGGAGGCAATCAGCCCCAGCATTTT. It yields the protein CASAGGNQPQHF.

V and J are TRBV9 and TRBJ2-3; no clear D gene. CDR3 size: 15 residues. Trimming pared 3 bases from V and 0 bases from J, leaving 11 bases between. CDR1 is SGDLS and CDR2 is YYNGEE in the germline V gene. The CDR3 loop is CASSESGTSTDTQYF. Here the CDR3 DNA reads TGTGCCAGCAGCGAATCAGGTACTAGCACAGATACGCAGTATTTT. The full variable domain, completed using reference TRBV9 and TRBJ2-3, is DSGVTQTPKHLITATGQRVTLRCSPRSGDLSVYWYQQSLDQGLQFLIQYYNGEERAKGNILERFSAQQFPDLHSELNLSSLELGDSALYFCASSESGTSTDTQYFGPGTRLTVL.

This clone has only one observation. V is TRBV7-2 and J is TRBJ1-2; 9 bases map to TRBD1. V gave up 2 bases and J gave up 1 base; unmatched junction bases: 14. Germline lookup yields CDR1 SGHTA and CDR2 FQGNSA. This CDR3 contains 19 residues. DNA of the CDR3: TGTGCCAGCAGCTTAAGGGGGGGGACAGGGAGCCCACTTAACTATGGCTACACCTTC. Protein product: CASSLRGGTGSPLNYGYTF.

The rearrangement joins TRBV4-2 to TRBJ2-1; 10 bases fit TRBD2. The V gene's germline CDR1 is LGHNA and CDR2 YNFKEQ. The CDR3 runs 17 residues. The V gene end was trimmed by 3 bases and the J gene end by 4 bases; junction bases not matched to a gene: 9. The CDR3 DNA reads TGTGCCAGCAGCCAGGGCGCTAGCGGGAGCCTGTACAATGAGCAGTTCTTC. Translation gives CASSQGASGSLYNEQFF.

In its sample, this clone was seen once. The chain employs TRBV29-1 and TRBJ1-2; 10 bases align to TRBD1. The CDR3 runs 13 residues. The trim removed 6 bases at V and 5 bases at J, leaving 6 bases unmatched. In germline, CDR1 is SQVTM, CDR2 ANQGSEA. The CDR3 region has the DNA TGCAGCGTGGAGGGACAGGGGATGTATGGCTACACCTTC. This encodes CSVEGQGMYGYTF.

The chain links TRBV2 to TRBJ2-5; 10 bases are a match to TRBD2. Losses at the gene ends were 6 bases for V and 5 bases for J; bases not matched to a gene: 9. Germline V gene sequence: CDR1 SNHLY, CDR2 FYNNEI. The CDR3 runs 15 residues. Here the CDR3 DNA reads TGTGCCAGCAGCGACCGCGGGACTAGCGAGGAGACCCAGTACTTC. This sequence encodes CASSDRGTSEETQYF.

The V call is TRBV6-6, the J call TRBJ1-3; 7 nucleotides line up with TRBD1. The CDR3 is 15 residues long. Trimming cost V 6 bases and J 3 bases; bases outside gene matches: 8. Germline lookup yields CDR1 MNHNY and CDR2 SVGAGI (reference sequence). DNA of the CDR3: TGTGCCAGCAGCCTAACAGGGGAAGGTGGAAACACCATATATTTT. Translation gives CASSLTGEGGNTIYF.

The chain couples TRBV23-1 to TRBJ2-7; 7 bases fit TRBD1. TRBV23-1 is placed among ORFs of uncertain function. V shed 4 bases and J 5 bases; nucleotides not matched to a gene: 8. This CDR3 spans 14 amino acids. The CDR3 loop reads CASSRTGVGDEQYF. The CDR3 coding sequence is TGCGCCAGCAGTCGCACAGGGGTCGGGGACGAGCAGTACTTC.

The chain employs TRBV18 and TRBJ1-2, with D unresolved. The CDR3 spans 16 residues. Per germline, CDR1 KGHSH and CDR2 LQKENI. The germline V and J ends were trimmed by 3 bases and 4 bases, with 18 bases remaining between them. Written as DNA, the CDR3 is TGTGCCAGCTCACCTCCCCCGCCGGGGTACCTCTATGGCTACACCTTC. It specifies CASSPPPPGYLYGYTF.

The gene calls are TRBV30 and TRBJ2-1; possible D gene TRBD2, 6 bases. The CDR3 length is 14 residues. Germline V gene lookup returns CDR1 GTSNPN and CDR2 SVGIG (reference sequence). V gave up 3 bases and J gave up 8 bases, with 17 bases separating them. The CDR3 sequence is CAWSQGLANDEQFF. Here the CDR3 DNA reads TGTGCCTGGAGCCAGGGACTGGCTAACGATGAGCAGTTCTTC.

V and J are TRBV7-2 and TRBJ2-1; 7 nucleotides align to TRBD1. CDR3 length: 16 amino acids. Looked up from germline, CDR1 is SGHTA and CDR2 is FQGNSA. The junction had 6 bases not matched to a gene; V was cut back by 0 bases and J by 4 bases. The CDR3 region is CASSLATGALYNEQFF. The CDR3 DNA follows: TGTGCCAGCAGCTTAGCCACAGGGGCTCTTTACAATGAGCAGTTCTTC.

The rearrangement links TRBV5-1 to TRBJ2-5; 8 bases are shared with TRBD1. The CDR3 contains 14 residues. Looked up from germline, CDR1 is SGHRS and CDR2 is YFSETQ. Trimming at V came to 4 bases and at J to 3 bases, leaving 5 bases not matched to a gene. This chain's CDR3 is CASSPGQGEETQYF. CDR3 bases: TGCGCCAGCAGCCCCGGACAGGGCGAAGAGACCCAGTACTTC.